Listed below are T cell receptor beta chains from one sample, sequenced in a study of cytomegalovirus exposure and HLA in healthy donors. Only in-frame clones appear in the TCRdb table, and some are missing; sequencing was by immunoSEQ multiplex PCR. The sample carries some 150,000 clones, around 80% recorded once. Sequenced material: PBMCs. These receptors all stem from a man between 18 and 29 years old in good health and CMV-seropositive. Both conserved end residues are part of each CDR3. A D gene is named only where the DNA matches it firmly. Not all rows give a size; the values are once, few, many and, for expanded clones, a class.

>TRBV19|-|TRBJ1-5|once
TGTGCCAGTAGTATGAAGGCCAGGGAAAGCAATCAGCCCCAGCATTTT
CASSMKARESNQPQHF
>TRBV2|-|TRBJ2-2|-
TGTGCCACCGAGGAGGGCCTGGGCGGGGAGCTGTTTTTT
CATEEGLGGELFF
>TRBV4-1|TRBD1|TRBJ2-1|few
TGCGCCAGCAGCCAGCCCCCGACAGGGGGAGTCGATGAGCAGTTCTTC
CASSQPPTGGVDEQFF
>TRBV5-8|TRBD1|TRBJ2-5|-
TGTGCCAGCAGCTTGGTTGGGACAGGGACATTGGAGACCCAGTACTTC
CASSLVGTGTLETQYF
>TRBV4-2|TRBD2|TRBJ2-2|-
TGTGCCAGCAGCCAAGATCGGTCGAGCGGGGGTGTCGGCGGGGAGCTGTTTTTT
CASSQDRSSGGVGGELFF
>TRBV5-4|-|TRBJ1-1|-
TGTGCCAGCAGCTTGGTAGGGGGGGGGAACACTGAAGCTTTCTTT
CASSLVGGGNTEAFF
>TRBV15|-|TRBJ2-1|-
TGTGCCACCAGCAGATCCCCGATGAGCTCCTACAATGAGCAGTTCTTC
CATSRSPMSSYNEQFF
>TRBV9|-|TRBJ2-3|-
TGTGCCAGCAGCGTAGCGGGGGGCCGGACAGATACGCAGTATTTT
CASSVAGGRTDTQYF
>TRBV12-5|TRBD1|TRBJ2-5|-
TGTGCTAGTGGCGACAGGGGGCGGGAGACCCAGTACTTC
CASGDRGRETQYF
>TRBV7-9|TRBD2|TRBJ2-1|-
TGTGCCAGCAGCTTTCTAGCGGGGGGTCGGAATGAGCAGTTCTTC
CASSFLAGGRNEQFF
>TRBV6-1|-|TRBJ1-1|-
TGTGCCAGCAAAAGGGGGGGGGCAACTGAAGCTTTCTTT
CASKRGGATEAFF
>TRBV18|-|TRBJ2-2|-
TGTGCCAGCTCTCGACAGACCAGGAACACCGGGGAGCTGTTTTTT
CASSRQTRNTGELFF
>TRBV7-8|TRBD2|TRBJ2-2|-
TGTGCCAGCAGCCCGTTTAGGCGCGGGAGGGCAGACACCGGGGAGCTGTTTTTT
CASSPFRRGRADTGELFF
>TRBV7-9|TRBD1|TRBJ2-3|-
TGTGCCAGCAGCCCGAGAGGGGGACAGAGCACAGATACGCAGTATTTT
CASSPRGGQSTDTQYF
>TRBV19|-|TRBJ2-7|-
TGTGCCAGTAGTATAGGGGGGGACTACGAGCAGTACTTC
CASSIGGDYEQYF
>TRBV27|TRBD2|TRBJ2-7|once
TGTGCCAGCAGTTTACGGCTAGCGGGGAGCTCCTACGAGCAGTACTTC
CASSLRLAGSSYEQYF
>TRBV7-2|-|TRBJ1-5|-
TGTGCCAGCAGCCCGCATGGGGGGACCTATCAGCCCCAGCATTTT
CASSPHGGTYQPQHF
>TRBV6-5|-|TRBJ1-5|once
TGTGCCAGCAGTTACCATGGCAATCAGCCCCAGCATTTT
CASSYHGNQPQHF
>TRBV10-3|TRBD1|TRBJ1-6|-
TGTGCCATCAGTGAGCAGGGGGCCAGAATTCTGTCACCCCTCCACTTT
CAISEQGARILSPLHF
>TRBV4-2|-|TRBJ2-7|few
TGTGCCAGCAGCCAAGAAGAGGGAACAACCTACGAGCAGTACTTC
CASSQEEGTTYEQYF
>TRBV5-6|-|TRBJ1-2|once
TGTGCCAGCAGCTTAAATACGGGACTATATGGCTACACCTTC
CASSLNTGLYGYTF
>TRBV27|TRBD1|TRBJ2-6|-
TGTGCCAGCAGTTCCGGACAGGGGATCTCTGGGGCCAACGTCCTGACTTTC
CASSSGQGISGANVLTF
>TRBV7-8|TRBD2|TRBJ2-1|few
TGTGCCAGCAGCTTAGCGGGGCTAGCGGGAGGCGGTGAGCAGTTCTTC
CASSLAGLAGGGEQFF
>TRBV5-1|-|TRBJ2-1|-
TGCGCCAGCAGCTTGTATGATGTGAGCTCCTACAATGAGCAGTTCTTC
CASSLYDVSSYNEQFF
>TRBV5-1|-|TRBJ2-7|-
TGCGCCAGCAGCTTGGGATCTCCGGGTGAGCAGTACTTC
CASSLGSPGEQYF
>TRBV5-1|TRBD2|TRBJ2-3|once
TGCGCCAGTCTAGCGGGAGGCCGCACAGATACGCAGTATTTT
CASLAGGRTDTQYF
>TRBV6-6|-|TRBJ1-2|once
TGTGCCAGCAGCCAAGGCCAGGGAAACTATGGCTACACCTTC
CASSQGQGNYGYTF
>TRBV6-1|TRBD1|TRBJ2-5|-
TGTGCCAGTGGCAGGGGGCTAGGGGAGACCCAGTACTTC
CASGRGLGETQYF
>TRBV18|-|TRBJ2-3|-
TGTGCCAGCTCACGGTGGAGACAGGGCACAGATACGCAGTATTTT
CASSRWRQGTDTQYF